Listed here are 17 T cell receptor beta chains from one sample, sequenced in a study of early T cells in non-severe SARS-CoV-2 infection. From the 5' RACE reads, TCRdb called clonotypes with MiXCR, one entry per CDR3 protein. The data show 50,000 to 60,000 distinct CDR3 sequences, 8% to 13% seen once. Input material: whole blood. These receptors all come from an adult who was a healthcare worker with PCR-confirmed SARS-CoV-2 infection or an uninfected control (not recorded which).

The chain is built from TRBV6-2 or TRBV6-3 and TRBJ2-7; TRBD2 agrees at 8 bases. V was pared by 0 bases and J by 6 bases, with 7 bases of the junction left unmatched. Germline V lookup: CDR1 MNHEY, CDR2 SVGEGT. The CDR3 sequence is 15 residues long. CDR3 DNA: TGTGCCAGCAGTTACTCGGGACTAGGAGGTCGCGAGCAGTACTTC. It yields the protein CASSYSGLGGREQYF.

This clonotype occurred many times. The J gene is TRBJ2-3, the V gene TRBV7-6; 11 bases are a match to TRBD2. J lost 1 base, V lost 1 base, and 10 bases had no gene match. The CDR3 runs 19 residues. The germline V gene has CDR1 SGHVS and CDR2 FNYEAQ. CDR3 region: CASSLEPSSGRKGTDTQYF. In nucleotides, the CDR3 is TGTGCCAGCAGCTTAGAACCGTCTAGCGGGAGGAAGGGCACAGATACGCAGTATTTT.

This clonotype was found a few times. This chain uses TRBV7-2 with TRBJ2-2, with TRBD1 matching over 8 bases. The CDR3 consists of 15 residues. J was trimmed by 5 bases and V by 0 bases; bases with no gene match: 2. CDR1 is SGHTA, CDR2 FQGNSA, per germline. CDR3 region: CASSLARTGTGELFF. For the CDR3, the DNA is TGTGCCAGCAGCTTAGCCCGGACAGGGACCGGGGAGCTGTTTTTT.

This clonotype was seen a few times. V usage is TRBV21-1 and J usage is TRBJ1-2; TRBD1, the table's D call, was not compared with the DNA. TRBV21-1 is an annotated pseudogene. The CDR3 spans 14 residues. DNA for the CDR3: TGTGCCAGCAGCCTTAAATCAGGGGAAGAGGGCTACACCTTC. Its translation is CASSLKSGEEGYTF.

Ten or more counts support this clonotype. The V and J genes are TRBV4-3 and TRBJ1-6; 7 nucleotides agree with TRBD1. There are 18 residues in the CDR3. Germline V CDR1 and CDR2: LGHNA, YSLEER. With V trimmed by 1 base and J by 6 bases, 12 bases remained unmatched. The CDR3 here is CASSQGRWRQGFNSPLHF. The CDR3 DNA reads as TGCGCCAGCAGCCAAGGTAGATGGAGACAGGGATTTAATTCACCCCTCCACTTT.

Within the sample, this clonotype is medium-sized. The chain joins TRBV11-2 to TRBJ2-1; TRBD2 aligns across 9 bases. The CDR3 loop spans 15 amino acids. The V and J ends lost 5 bases and 10 bases, in that order; junction bases with no gene match: 12. The V gene's germline CDR1 is SGHAT and CDR2 FQNNGV. In DNA, the CDR3 is TGTGCCAGCAGCGCATCTAGCGGGGCCGTTGGGGAGCAGTTCTTC. This translates into CASSASSGAVGEQFF.

This clonotype was picked up many times. The gene calls are TRBV2 and TRBJ2-3; maybe TRBD2 (5 bases). This CDR3 has 12 amino acids. V lost 8 bases and J 2 bases, leaving 8 bases between the germline ends. Germline assignment: CDR1 SNHLY and CDR2 FYNNEI. The chain's CDR3 is CASGETTDTQYF. CDR3 nucleotide sequence: TGTGCCAGCGGGGAGACCACAGATACGCAGTATTTT.

The J gene is TRBJ2-3, the V gene TRBV6-1; no clear D. CDR1 and CDR2 from the germline V gene are MNHNS and SASEGT. This CDR3 is 12 amino acids long. V lost 3 bases and J 5 bases, leaving 6 bases between the germline ends. This chain's CDR3 is CASSEVGDTQYF. Here the CDR3 DNA reads TGTGCCAGCAGTGAGGTGGGAGATACGCAGTATTTT.

Many counts were recorded for this clonotype. V gene TRBV18 combines with J gene TRBJ2-7, with a tentative D call TRBD2 (6 bases). CDR1 and CDR2 from the germline V gene are KGHSH and LQKENI. V gave up 0 bases and J gave up 7 bases, with 7 bases separating them. The CDR3 consists of 12 residues. The CDR3 DNA reads TGTGCCAGCTCACCACCTGGGGGGGAGCAGTACTTC. Translated, it gives CASSPPGGEQYF.

The chain joins TRBV28 to TRBJ2-7; D possibly corresponds to TRBD2 (5 bases). Germline V gene data show CDR1 as MDHEN and CDR2 as SYDVKM. The CDR3 covers 14 residues. V lost 6 bases and J lost 4, with 16 bases in between. This chain's CDR3 is CASSRLGLLYEQYF. The DNA of the CDR3 is TGTGCCAGCAGCCGCTTAGGACTCTTGTACGAGCAGTACTTC.

There are a few counts of this clonotype. This chain uses TRBV3-1 with TRBJ1-1; D is unresolved. The CDR3 has 13 amino acids. Per the germline V gene, CDR1 is LGHDT and CDR2 is YNNKEL (reference sequence). The germline V and J ends were trimmed by 2 bases and 2 bases, with 6 bases remaining between them. This CDR3 is CASSQRVNTEAFF. The CDR3 DNA sequence: TGTGCCAGCAGCCAAAGGGTAAACACTGAAGCTTTCTTT. Supplemented by reference TRBV3-1 and TRBJ1-1, the full variable domain reads DTAVSQTPKYLVTQMGNDKSIKCEQNLGHDTMYWYKQDSKKFLKIMFSYNNKELIINETVPNRFSPKSPDKAHLNLHINSLELGDSAVYFCASSQRVNTEAFFGQGTRLTVV.

The table lists this clonotype with many counts. V is TRBV5-5 and J is TRBJ1-6, with D unclear. Germline CDR1 and CDR2: SGHKS and YYEKEE (reference sequence). The V end was cut by 8 bases, the J end by 0 bases, with 15 bases between. This CDR3 has 16 amino acids. DNA for the CDR3: TGTGCCAGTATGGATCTCGAGAGCTCCTATAATTCACCCCTCCACTTT. It is translated as CASMDLESSYNSPLHF.

This clonotype was counted only a few times. This rearrangement joins TRBV4-1 to TRBJ2-1; D gene ambiguous. The CDR3 sequence is 12 residues long. CDR1 is MGHRA and CDR2 is YSYEKL in the germline V gene. Between the trimmed V and J ends, which lost 5 bases and 8 bases, there was a span of 10 bases. CDR3 nucleotide sequence: TGCGCCAGCAGCTATCGTTTCCATGAGCAGTTCTTC. Its protein product is CASSYRFHEQFF.

This clonotype was observed many times. The chain has TRBV7-8 and TRBJ2-4; TRBD1 agrees at 7 bases. The germline CDR1 and CDR2 sequences are SGHVS and FQNEAQ. The CDR3 sequence is 12 residues long. The V and J ends lost 0 bases and 10 bases, in that order; junction bases with no gene match: 0. The CDR3 protein is CASSLADRIQYF. CDR3 DNA: TGTGCCAGCAGCTTAGCGGACAGGATTCAGTACTTC.

Only one count was recorded for this clonotype. The rearrangement joins TRBV29-1 to TRBJ2-3; 8 positions agree with TRBD1. The germline V gene has CDR1 SQVTM and CDR2 ANQGSEA. With 6 bases clipped from V and 6 bases from J, the junction kept 20 bases outside the gene matches. This CDR3 is 17 amino acids long. The CDR3 coding sequence is TGCAGCGTCCCTGGTCCTAGGACAGGGCACCGGTCGGATACGCAGTATTTT. Its protein product is CSVPGPRTGHRSDTQYF.

This clonotype was counted at least ten times. The chain has TRBV4-3 and TRBJ2-3; no clear D gene. The V and J ends lost 2 bases and 7 bases respectively, with 13 bases between them. CDR1 and CDR2 (germline): LGHNA, YSLEER. CDR3 length: 14 residues. The CDR3 loop reads CASSQNHGSYTQYF. The CDR3 DNA reads TGCGCCAGCAGCCAAAATCACGGGTCGTATACGCAGTATTTT.

This clonotype appeared a few times. This chain joins TRBV2 and TRBJ2-5; the D is unclear. Germline CDR1 reads SNHLY; CDR2 reads FYNNEI. Trimming removed 6 bases from V and 3 bases from J, with 11 bases in between. The CDR3 has 13 residues. CDR3: CASRLGREETQYF. CDR3 nucleotides: TGTGCCAGCAGACTCGGACGGGAAGAGACCCAGTACTTC.